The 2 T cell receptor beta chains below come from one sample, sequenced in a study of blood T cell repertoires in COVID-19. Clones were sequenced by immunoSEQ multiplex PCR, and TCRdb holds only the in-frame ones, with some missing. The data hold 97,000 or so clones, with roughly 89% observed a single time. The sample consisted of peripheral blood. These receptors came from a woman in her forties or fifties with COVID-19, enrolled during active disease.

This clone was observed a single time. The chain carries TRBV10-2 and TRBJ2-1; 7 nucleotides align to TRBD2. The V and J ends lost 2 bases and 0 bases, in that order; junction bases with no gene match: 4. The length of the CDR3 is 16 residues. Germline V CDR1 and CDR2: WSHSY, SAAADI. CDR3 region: CASSEQGGSSYNEQFF. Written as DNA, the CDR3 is TGCGCCAGCAGTGAGCAGGGAGGGAGCTCCTACAATGAGCAGTTCTTC.

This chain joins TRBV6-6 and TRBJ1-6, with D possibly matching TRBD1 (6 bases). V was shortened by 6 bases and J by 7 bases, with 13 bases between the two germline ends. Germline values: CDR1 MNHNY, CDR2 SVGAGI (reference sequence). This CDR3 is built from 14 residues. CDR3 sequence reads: CASRRGGDNSPLHF. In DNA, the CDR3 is TGTGCCAGCAGGAGAGGGGGGGACAATTCACCCCTCCACTTT.